Listed below are T cell receptor beta chains from one sample, sequenced in a study of cytomegalovirus exposure and HLA in healthy donors. The assay was immunoSEQ multiplex PCR, and TCRdb's table has in-frame clones only and misses some. This sample has 110,000 to 150,000 clones, with more than 8% found just once. Sequenced: PBMCs. The receptor source for this set is a man aged 45 to 65 in good health and CMV-seronegative. Both conserved end residues are trimmed from each CDR3.

TRBV2	TRBJ2-2	ASRDRSNTRELF
TRBV19	TRBJ2-7	ASSTTGFYEQY
TRBV18	TRBJ2-1	ASSPPGLAGGGDNEQF
TRBV6-5	TRBJ1-2	ASSKPPGGYT
TRBV19	TRBJ2-3	ASMDLAGLTHTDTQY
TRBV7-9	TRBJ2-2	ASSFGGGAGGELF
TRBV11-2	TRBJ2-7	ASRAAGGFNEQY
TRBV5-4	TRBJ2-3	ASRRTSGDTQY
TRBV11-1	TRBJ2-1	ASRRAGEGNEQF
TRBV19	TRBJ1-5	ASTKQGAGQPQH
TRBV5-1	TRBJ2-3	ASSLDLDTQY
TRBV2	TRBJ1-1	ASSDEVSNTEAF
TRBV19	TRBJ2-7	ASRSPGTTYEQY
TRBV30	TRBJ1-2	AWHSPGGGF
TRBV7-9	TRBJ2-7	ASSLGTGSSYEQY